This T cell receptor (beta chain) was identified in a study of blood T cells in healthy people across ages. Study results and caveats: It was found that TCR beta diversity correlated strongly with the percentage of naive T cells. Estimated diversity across one million T cells was deemed an underestimate.

A second about 6 to 11 cycle PCR used barcoded and J-beta primers. A single record per CDR3 protein comes from TCRdb applying MiXCR to the 5' RACE reads. This sample has roughly 1,500,000 distinct CDR3 sequences, with roughly 40% found just once. This clonotype was counted only a few times. As yet, its antigen is unknown. The sequence was obtained from a woman aged 18-29 years in good health. The sample comprised blood.

CDR3 in DNA: TGCGCCAGCAGCGACCCAAGCGGGGGGGAGACCCAGTACTTC. It codes for CASSDPSGGETQYF. This chain links TRBV5-1 with TRBJ2-7, with TRBD2 matching over 9 bases. The end of the DNA aligns better with TRBJ2-5, so the J call may be wrong. The CDR3 contains 14 residues. CDR1 and CDR2 (germline): SGHRS, YFSETQ.